This T cell receptor (beta chain) was found in a study of blood T cell repertoires in COVID-19. This clone was observed a handful of times. Assay: immunoSEQ multiplex PCR; the TCRdb copy retains only in-frame clones and omits some. The data contain about 180,000 clones, about 79% of them seen just once; the ten biggest clones take up roughly 15%. Germline V lookup: CDR1 LNHDA, CDR2 SQIVND (reference sequence). Unmatched junction bases numbered 5, after V lost 3 bases and J lost 0 bases. The CDR3 is 16 amino acids. Recruitment covered about 26 US areas and drew participants whose ages spanned roughly 18 to 100 years.

The TCR was taken from a man in his fifties who had recovered from COVID-19. The V gene is TRBV19, the J gene TRBJ2-3; TRBD2 agrees at 8 bases. Sequenced sample: PBMCs or T cells enriched from blood (not recorded which). In DNA form, the CDR3 reads TGTGCCAGTAGTATTGCTAGCGGGTCTAGCACAGATACGCAGTATTTT. Amino acids: CASSIASGSSTDTQYF.